Given below is one TCR beta chain in context. In the original analysis: Cell counts per sample came from amplifying reference gene primers. Sequencing was performed with immunoSEQ multiplex PCR; in TCRdb, only in-frame clones are kept and a portion is missing. The V and J calls and clone size come from that table; D and trimming were worked out from the DNA. The repertoire has 200,000 to 250,000 clones, approximately 80% of them found once; the top ten carry 1.3%. Germline CDR1 reads SGHRS; CDR2 reads YFSETQ. The CDR3 extends over 15 amino acids. The germline V and J ends were trimmed by 4 bases and 2 bases, with 15 bases remaining between them. This specimen belongs to a study of blood T cell repertoires in COVID-19. Study-wide background: The samples span acute and convalescent COVID-19 from the United States, Italy and Spain.

The sample was PBMCs or T cells enriched from blood (not recorded which). The origin of this receptor is a woman between 40 and 55 years old with acute COVID-19. The chain recombines TRBV5-1 with TRBJ2-5; the D gene is possibly TRBD2 (5 bases). The CDR3 reads CASSPTIGAQETQYF. The CDR3 nucleotides read TGCGCCAGCAGCCCGACTATCGGTGCGCAAGAGACCCAGTACTTC. Combining the CDR3 with reference TRBV5-1 and TRBJ2-5 gives the whole variable domain KAGVTQTPRYLIKTRGQQVTLSCSPISGHRSVSWYQQTPGQGLQFLFEYFSETQRNKGNFPGRFSGRQFSNSRSEMNVSTLELGDSALYLCASSPTIGAQETQYFGPGTRLLVL.